The 8 T cell receptor beta chains in this list originate from one sample, sequenced in a study of blood T cell repertoires in COVID-19. Profiling relied on immunoSEQ multiplex PCR, and the TCRdb table lists in-frame clones only, not all of them. The data hold about 97,000 clones, with 88% observed a single time. The material sequenced was peripheral blood. Receptors were obtained from a man in his fifties with COVID-19, enrolled during active disease.

This chain uses TRBV2 with TRBJ1-4; TRBD1 agrees at 7 bases. J was trimmed by 3 bases and V by 6 bases; bases with no gene match: 4. CDR1 is SNHLY, CDR2 FYNNEI, per germline. The CDR3 is made up of 14 amino acids. In nucleotides, the CDR3 is TGTGCCAGCAGGGGGACAGCCTCTAATGAAAAACTGTTTTTT. Translation gives CASRGTASNEKLFF.

The rearrangement joins TRBV5-6 to TRBJ1-2, with D possibly TRBD1 on 6 matching bases. The ends were cut back, 4 bases at V and 1 base at J, with 11 bases in the middle. The CDR3 is made up of 14 amino acids. Germline V gene data show CDR1 as SGHDT and CDR2 as YYEEEE. The CDR3 DNA follows: TGTGCCAGCAGCAACGGACAGTTTAACTATGGCTACACCTTC. This sequence encodes CASSNGQFNYGYTF.

The chain's CDR3 is CASIGKEASPEAFF. DNA of the CDR3: TGCGCCAGCATAGGAAAGGAGGCCTCGCCTGAAGCTTTCTTT. The genes are TRBV10-1 and TRBJ1-1; unclear D gene. Trimming took 7 bases from V and 6 from J, leaving 18 bases between them. The CDR3 has 14 amino acids. Germline-derived CDR1 and CDR2 are WNHNN and SYGVQD (reference sequence).

The rearrangement links TRBV7-9 to TRBJ1-5, with no clear D. V shed 5 bases and J shed 6 bases, with 11 bases lying between them. The CDR3 runs 13 residues. The germline gives CDR1 SEHNR, CDR2 FQNEAQ (reference sequence). CDR3 in DNA: TGTGCCAGCAGCCGCACGTCCGGTCAGCCCCAGCATTTT. Its protein is CASSRTSGQPQHF.

The chain couples TRBV5-1 to TRBJ2-7; D call uncertain. Germline CDR1 and CDR2: SGHRS and YFSETQ. There are 13 residues in the CDR3. V lost 0 bases and J 2 bases, leaving 6 bases between the germline ends. The CDR3 DNA sequence: TGCGCCAGCAGCTTGGAACAGACCTACGAGCAGTACTTC. Translation: CASSLEQTYEQYF.

This rearrangement joins TRBV7-2 to TRBJ2-2, with TRBD1 matching 9 bases. This CDR3 spans 14 amino acids. CDR1 SGHTA and CDR2 FQGNSA come from the germline V gene. The V and J ends lost 5 bases and 4 bases, in that order; junction bases with no gene match: 2. Written as DNA, the CDR3 is TGTGCCAGCAGCCGGACAGGGGCCACCGGGGAGCTGTTTTTT. Translated: CASSRTGATGELFF.

This rearrangement joins TRBV30 to TRBJ1-1, with D possibly being TRBD1 (5 bases). This CDR3 has 12 amino acids. Per the germline V gene, CDR1 is GTSNPN and CDR2 is SVGIG (reference sequence). The CDR3 nucleotides are TGTGTGGGGCATACGGTCGGGAGTGAAGCTTTCTTT. Its translation: CVGHTVGSEAFF.

The genes are TRBV12-3 or TRBV12-4 and TRBJ2-7, with TRBD1 matching over 8 bases. V trimming: 3 bases; J trimming: 6 bases; junction bases outside the gene matches: 4. The CDR3 extends over 13 amino acids. CDR3 loop: CASSFQGASEQYF. CDR3 sequence (DNA): TGTGCCAGCAGTTTTCAGGGGGCAAGCGAGCAGTACTTC.